Sequencing of this T cell receptor beta chain was carried out in a study of T-cell memory formation after mild COVID-19. Study findings and constraints: Balance between CD4 and CD8 was seen in clones contracting day 15 to 85, and a CD4+ lean was seen in later expanders.

This CDR3 has 14 amino acids. CDR1 and CDR2 from the germline V gene are SGHTA and FQGTGA. The V gene lost 2 bases and the J gene lost 7 bases, with 15 bases spanning the gap. This clonotype has more than one count but fewer than ten. The target antigen is unknown. TCRdb reprocessed the 5' RACE reads via MiXCR and lists one record per CDR3 protein. Of 300,000 to 400,000 distinct CDR3 sequences in the sample, about an eighth were seen once. Sequenced sample: PBMCs or a T cell subset sorted from them (not recorded which). The TCR originated in a young man who had mild COVID-19 (a few samples of this study predate the infection). Cell type and time point are not known. V and J are TRBV7-3 and TRBJ2-7; D may be TRBD2 (5 bases). As DNA, the CDR3 is TGTGCCAGCAGCTTATATCAGGACTTTTGGGAGCAGTACTTC. Amino acid sequence: CASSLYQDFWEQYF.